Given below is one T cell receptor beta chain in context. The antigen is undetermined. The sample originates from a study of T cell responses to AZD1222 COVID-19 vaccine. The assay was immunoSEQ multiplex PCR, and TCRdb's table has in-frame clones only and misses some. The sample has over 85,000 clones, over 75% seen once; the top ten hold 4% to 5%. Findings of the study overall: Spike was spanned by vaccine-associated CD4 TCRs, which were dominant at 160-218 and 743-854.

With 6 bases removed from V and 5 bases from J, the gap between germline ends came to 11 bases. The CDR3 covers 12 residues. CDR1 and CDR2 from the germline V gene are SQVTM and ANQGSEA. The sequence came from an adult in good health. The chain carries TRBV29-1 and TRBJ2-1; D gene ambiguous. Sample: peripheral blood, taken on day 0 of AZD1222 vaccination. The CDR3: CSVIPQNNEQFF. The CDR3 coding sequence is TGCAGCGTAATCCCACAGAACAATGAGCAGTTCTTC.